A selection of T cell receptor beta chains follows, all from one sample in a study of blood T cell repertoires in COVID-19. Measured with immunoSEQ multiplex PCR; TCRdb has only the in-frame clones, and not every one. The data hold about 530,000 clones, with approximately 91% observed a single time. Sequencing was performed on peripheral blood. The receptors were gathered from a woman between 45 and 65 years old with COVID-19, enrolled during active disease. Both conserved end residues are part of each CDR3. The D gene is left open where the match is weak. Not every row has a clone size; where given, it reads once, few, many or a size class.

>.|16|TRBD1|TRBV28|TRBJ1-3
TGTGCCAGCAGTCCACAGGGGACCTACTCTGGAAACACCATATATTTT
CASSPQGTYSGNTIYF
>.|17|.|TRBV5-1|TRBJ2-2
TGCGCCAGCAGCTCCTGGGCGCGGGGAACGAAGGCCGGGGAGCTGTTTTTT
CASSSWARGTKAGELFF
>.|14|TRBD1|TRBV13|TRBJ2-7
TGTGCCAGCAGCAGATCCAGGGGGAAGGACGAGCAGTACTTC
CASSRSRGKDEQYF
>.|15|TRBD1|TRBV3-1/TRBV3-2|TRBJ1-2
TGTGCCAGCAGCCCGGAATGGGACAGGGAATATGGCTACACCTTC
CASSPEWDREYGYTF
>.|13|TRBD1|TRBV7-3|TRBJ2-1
TGTGCCAGCAGCACTAAGGGGGCGGGTGAGCAGTTCTTC
CASSTKGAGEQFF
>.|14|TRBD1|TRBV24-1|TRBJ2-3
TGTGCCACCAGTGACCCTCAGGGGGCAAATACGCAGTATTTT
CATSDPQGANTQYF
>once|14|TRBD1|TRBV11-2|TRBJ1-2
TGTGCCAGCAGCTTAGTTGGTCAGGGGGGCGGCTACACCTTC
CASSLVGQGGGYTF
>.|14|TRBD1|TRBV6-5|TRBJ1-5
TGTGCCAGCAGTTACGTTCAGGGGGTTCAGCCCCAGCATTTT
CASSYVQGVQPQHF
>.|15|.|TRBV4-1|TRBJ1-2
TGCGCCAGCAGTCACCCACGCGGGGGCGCGGGAGGCTACACCTTC
CASSHPRGGAGGYTF
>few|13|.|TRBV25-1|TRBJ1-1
TGTGCCAGCAGTGAATATCGGACAGATGAAGCTTTCTTT
CASSEYRTDEAFF
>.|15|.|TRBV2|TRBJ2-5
TGTGCCAGCAGTGAACATACGGGGGGCCTAGAGACCCAGTACTTC
CASSEHTGGLETQYF
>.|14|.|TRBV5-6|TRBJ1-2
TGTGCCAGCAGCTTGGGACAGGTCATCTATGGCTACACCTTC
CASSLGQVIYGYTF
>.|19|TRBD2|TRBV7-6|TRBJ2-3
TGTGCCAGCAGGCGATTGGGGCCTAGCGGGGGGGACGTCCGAGATACGCAGTATTTT
CASRRLGPSGGDVRDTQYF
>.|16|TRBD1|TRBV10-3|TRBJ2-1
TGTGCCATCAGTGAGTCGAAGGGACAGCATTACAATGAGCAGTTCTTC
CAISESKGQHYNEQFF
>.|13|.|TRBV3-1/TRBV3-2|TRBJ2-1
TGTGCCAGCAGCTTACGCGCCGGCAATGAGCAGTTCTTC
CASSLRAGNEQFF
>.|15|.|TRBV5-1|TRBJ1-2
TGCGCCAGCAGCCGTGGAGGGTTCCAGGCTCGGGGCTACACCTTC
CASSRGGFQARGYTF
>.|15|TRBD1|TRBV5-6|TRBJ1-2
TGTGCCAGCAGCCCGCGACAGGGAAATTTCTATGGCTACACCTTC
CASSPRQGNFYGYTF
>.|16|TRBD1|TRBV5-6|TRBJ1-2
TGTGCCAGCAGCTTTGACCCCAGGGGGCGAGGGTATGGCTACACCTTC
CASSFDPRGRGYGYTF
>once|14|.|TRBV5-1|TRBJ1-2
TGCGCCAGCAGCCTGACCGGGGGGAACTATGGCTACACCTTC
CASSLTGGNYGYTF
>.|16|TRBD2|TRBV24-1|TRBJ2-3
TGTGCCACCAGTGATCCCAGCGGGGGGGCCTCAGATACGCAGTATTTT
CATSDPSGGASDTQYF
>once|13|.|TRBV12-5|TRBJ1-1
TGTGCTAGCGGGGCCCTTACGGGGGCTGAAGCTTTCTTT
CASGALTGAEAFF